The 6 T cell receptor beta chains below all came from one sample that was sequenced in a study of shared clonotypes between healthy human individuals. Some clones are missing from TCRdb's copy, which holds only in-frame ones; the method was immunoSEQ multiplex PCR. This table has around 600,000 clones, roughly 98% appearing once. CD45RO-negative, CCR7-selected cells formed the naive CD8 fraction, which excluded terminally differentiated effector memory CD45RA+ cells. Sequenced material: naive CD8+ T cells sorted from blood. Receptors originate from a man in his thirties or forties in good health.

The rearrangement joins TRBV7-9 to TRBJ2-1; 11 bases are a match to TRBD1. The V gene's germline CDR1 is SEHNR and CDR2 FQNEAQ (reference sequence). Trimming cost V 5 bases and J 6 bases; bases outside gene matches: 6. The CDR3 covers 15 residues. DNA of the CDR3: TGTGCCAGCAGCCACGCCGGGACAGGGGGCAATGAGCAGTTCTTC. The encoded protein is CASSHAGTGGNEQFF.

CDR3 sequence reads: CAISDGPLDGYTF. CDR3 sequence (DNA): TGTGCCATCAGTGACGGGCCTCTGGATGGCTACACCTTC. The rearrangement links TRBV10-3 to TRBJ1-2; no clear D. Looked up from germline, CDR1 is ENHRY and CDR2 is SYGVKD. Trimming cost V 3 bases and J 6 bases, with 11 bases left between them. There are 13 residues in the CDR3.

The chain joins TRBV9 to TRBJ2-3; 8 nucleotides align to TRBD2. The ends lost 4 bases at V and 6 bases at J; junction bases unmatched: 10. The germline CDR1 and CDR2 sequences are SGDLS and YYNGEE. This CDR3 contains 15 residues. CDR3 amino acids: CASSPGGTSTDTQYF. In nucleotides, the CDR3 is TGTGCCAGCAGCCCCGGCGGGACTAGTACGGATACGCAGTATTTT.

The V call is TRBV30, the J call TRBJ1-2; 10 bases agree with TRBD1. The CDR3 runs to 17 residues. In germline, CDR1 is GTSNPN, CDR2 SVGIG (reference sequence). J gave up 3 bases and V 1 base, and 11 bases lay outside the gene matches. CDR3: CAWSARERDRGDYGYTF. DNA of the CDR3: TGTGCCTGGAGTGCCAGGGAACGGGACAGGGGAGACTATGGCTACACCTTC.

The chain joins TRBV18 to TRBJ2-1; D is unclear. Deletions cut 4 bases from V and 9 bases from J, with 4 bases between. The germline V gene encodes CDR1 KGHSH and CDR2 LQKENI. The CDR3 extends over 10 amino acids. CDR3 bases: TGTGCCAGCTCACTGGGTGAGCAGTTCTTC. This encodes CASSLGEQFF.

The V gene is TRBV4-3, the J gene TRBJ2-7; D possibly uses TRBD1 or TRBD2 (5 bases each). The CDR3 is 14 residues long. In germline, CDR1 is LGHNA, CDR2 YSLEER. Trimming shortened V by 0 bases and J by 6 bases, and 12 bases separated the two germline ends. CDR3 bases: TGCGCCAGCAGCCAAGAGGAGGTGGGGGTCGAGCAGTACTTC. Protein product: CASSQEEVGVEQYF.